Following are 27 T cell receptor beta chains from one sample sequenced in a study of control samples from healthy donors and cancer patients. Only in-frame clones appear in the TCRdb table, and some are missing; sequencing was by immunoSEQ multiplex PCR. This table has more than 85,000 clones, about 83% appearing once. Sequencing used blood. The source of these receptors is a woman in her fifties or sixties in good health.

This clone was recorded once. V gene TRBV10-3 combines with J gene TRBJ2-3; tentative D call: TRBD2 (5 bases). V lost 8 bases and J lost 0, with 12 bases in between. CDR1 and CDR2 (germline): ENHRY, SYGVKD. The CDR3 is made up of 14 amino acids. CDR3 sequence (DNA): TGTGCCATCCTTAGGCCGGGGAGCACAGATACGCAGTATTTT. It is translated as CAILRPGSTDTQYF.

This clone was found once. The gene calls are TRBV2 and TRBJ2-7, with TRBD2 identical over 15 bases. Germline assignment: CDR1 SNHLY and CDR2 FYNNEI. The CDR3 is 15 residues long. J gave up 3 bases and V 6 bases, and 3 bases lay outside the gene matches. The CDR3 region has the DNA TGTGCCAGCAGGAGGACTAGCGGGAGGGACTACGAGCAGTACTTC. The encoded protein is CASRRTSGRDYEQYF.

The chain couples TRBV6-5 to TRBJ2-2; D is ambiguous. V lost 5 bases and J 4 bases, leaving 8 bases between the germline ends. Germline lookup yields CDR1 MNHEY and CDR2 SVGAGI. This CDR3 contains 13 residues. The CDR3 DNA reads TGTGCCAGCAGTCCCCTGAGCACCGGGGAGCTGTTTTTT. Amino acid sequence: CASSPLSTGELFF.

This chain links TRBV2 with TRBJ2-4; TRBD2 agrees at 10 bases. Trimming at V came to 2 bases and at J to 9 bases, leaving 7 bases not matched to a gene. Germline lookup yields CDR1 SNHLY and CDR2 FYNNEI. The CDR3 is 15 amino acids. CDR3 sequence reads: CASSELSGGPSIQYF. For the CDR3, the DNA is TGTGCCAGCAGTGAACTTAGCGGGGGGCCCAGCATTCAGTACTTC.

The gene calls are TRBV3-1 (or the pseudogene TRBV3-2) and TRBJ1-4, with 8 bases aligning to TRBD1. The V and J ends lost 3 bases and 8 bases, in that order; junction bases with no gene match: 5. This CDR3 is built from 14 residues. From germline, CDR1 is LGHDT and CDR2 YNNKEL (reference sequence). CDR3 in amino acids: CASSHRGLGEKLFF. The CDR3 DNA is TGTGCCAGCAGCCACAGGGGGCTGGGAGAAAAACTGTTTTTT.

This clone was found once. Other DNA sequences in the sample encode the same CDR3. V is TRBV10-3 and J is TRBJ1-5; 7 nucleotides line up with TRBD1. Germline V gives CDR1 ENHRY, CDR2 SYGVKD. J gave up 0 bases and V 2 bases, and 1 base lay outside the gene matches. The CDR3 is 15 amino acids. This CDR3 reads CAISEGQDSNQPQHF. The CDR3 bases are TGTGCCATCAGTGAGGGACAGGATAGCAATCAGCCCCAGCATTTT.

The CDR3 DNA is TGTGCCACCAGCAGCCCACGTGCGAACACCGGGGAGCTGTTTTTT. As protein: CATSSPRANTGELFF. This sequence joins TRBV15 and TRBJ2-2; D gene uncertain. The CDR3 has 15 residues. V lost 3 bases to trimming and J lost 0 bases, with 8 bases between them. Looked up from germline, CDR1 is LNHNV and CDR2 is YYDKDF (reference sequence).

The chain is built from TRBV11-3 and TRBJ2-7; 7 bases fit TRBD1. The CDR3 consists of 15 residues. With 5 bases clipped from V and 5 bases from J, the junction kept 12 bases outside the gene matches. CDR1 and CDR2 (germline): SGHNT, YENEEA. The CDR3 spells CASSDRGTEDDEQYF. CDR3 DNA sequence: TGTGCCAGCAGCGACCGTGGGACAGAAGACGACGAGCAGTACTTC.

The chain is built from TRBV6-1 and TRBJ1-5, with D possibly being TRBD1 (6 bases). Between the trimmed V and J ends, which lost 2 bases and 7 bases, there was a span of 15 bases. CDR1 MNHNS and CDR2 SASEGT come from the germline V gene. The CDR3 covers 15 residues. The CDR3 coding sequence is TGTGCCAGCAGTGAATCAGGGGCCCTGGGCCAGCCCCAGCATTTT. Amino acids: CASSESGALGQPQHF.

J is TRBJ1-2 and V is TRBV18, with D hard to call. The CDR3 sequence is 12 residues long. V lost 2 bases, J lost 6 bases, and 7 bases lay in between. Germline lookup yields CDR1 KGHSH and CDR2 LQKENI. The chain's CDR3 is CASSPTTDGYTF. The CDR3 coding sequence is TGTGCCAGCTCACCAACAACTGATGGCTACACCTTC.

V usage is TRBV18 and J usage is TRBJ1-4; 8 bases are shared with TRBD1. The CDR3 is 15 residues long. J lost 8 bases, V lost 6 bases, and 11 bases had no gene match. Per the germline V gene, CDR1 is KGHSH and CDR2 is LQKENI. This chain's CDR3 is CASSLFGQGGEKLFF. As DNA, the CDR3 is TGTGCCAGCTCCCTCTTCGGACAGGGCGGGGAAAAACTGTTTTTT.

V gene TRBV5-1 combines with J gene TRBJ1-2; unclear D gene. The CDR3 has 14 amino acids. V was pared by 4 bases and J by 2 bases, with 12 bases between. Germline V gene lookup returns CDR1 SGHRS and CDR2 YFSETQ. For the CDR3, the DNA is TGCGCCAGCAGCGTTGGTGTCCGAAACTATGGCTACACCTTC. It codes for CASSVGVRNYGYTF.

In this sample, this clone turned up a few times. The chain uses TRBV7-3 and TRBJ2-1; D might be TRBD2 (6 bases). CDR1 is SGHTA, CDR2 FQGTGA, per germline. Deletions cut 8 bases from V and 8 bases from J, with 16 bases between. The CDR3 extends over 13 amino acids. The CDR3 DNA reads as TGTGCCAGCGCTAGTCTCGGGAGCGATGAGCAGTTCTTC. Protein sequence: CASASLGSDEQFF.

As for this clone: A read error may account for a junction end that differs from germline. CDR3 DNA: TGTGCCAGCAGCTTAGGCGGCTGGCCCCAAGGGACCCAGTACTTC. Its translation is CASSLGGWPQGTQYF. The chain has TRBV7-9 and TRBJ2-5; D not resolved. The CDR3 loop spans 15 amino acids. Per germline, CDR1 SEHNR and CDR2 FQNEAQ (reference sequence).

This clone showed up just a few times. V gene TRBV30 combines with J gene TRBJ2-3; D perhaps matches TRBD2 (6 bases). In germline, CDR1 is GTSNPN, CDR2 SVGIG (reference sequence). The CDR3 has 15 residues. V gave up 2 bases and J gave up 4 bases, with 16 bases separating them. This CDR3 is CAWSSGDGYSDTQYF. The CDR3 DNA reads as TGTGCCTGGAGTTCGGGGGATGGGTACTCAGATACGCAGTATTTT.

This chain connects TRBV7-3 to TRBJ1-5; possible D gene TRBD1, 5 bases. CDR1 and CDR2 from the germline V gene are SGHTA and FQGTGA. V lost 5 bases and J lost 4, with 24 bases in between. This CDR3 has 18 residues. Here the CDR3 DNA reads TGTGCCAGCAGCCTCCAGTGGGGCCAGACAAGCGAGAATCAGCCCCAGCATTTT. It translates to CASSLQWGQTSENQPQHF.

V usage is TRBV27 and J usage is TRBJ2-6; D is possibly TRBD1 or TRBD2 (5 bases each). The CDR3 consists of 14 residues. From germline, CDR1 is MNHEY and CDR2 SMNVEV (reference sequence). V was clipped by 5 bases and J by 3 bases, with 8 bases between them. This CDR3 reads CASSRGVGANVLTF. The CDR3 DNA follows: TGTGCCAGCAGTCGAGGGGTTGGGGCCAACGTCCTGACTTTC.

The chain recombines TRBV6-2 or TRBV6-3 with TRBJ1-1, with D perhaps TRBD1 (6 bases). The germline CDR1 and CDR2 sequences are MNHEY and SVGEGT. Trimming took off 6 bases at V and 3 bases at J, with 11 bases between the two ends. CDR3 length equals 13 residues. The CDR3 sequence: CASSNRVDTEAFF. CDR3 DNA: TGTGCCAGCAGCAACAGGGTAGACACTGAAGCTTTCTTT.

The chain has TRBV11-3 and TRBJ2-7; 7 bases are shared with TRBD1. This CDR3 contains 12 residues. The germline gives CDR1 SGHNT, CDR2 YENEEA. With V trimmed by 5 bases and J by 4 bases, 2 bases remained unmatched. DNA for the CDR3: TGTGCCAGCAGCGACAGGGAGTACGAGCAGTACTTC. Protein product: CASSDREYEQYF.

The chain employs TRBV19 and TRBJ2-1, with 8 bases lining up with TRBD1. The CDR3 sequence is 14 residues long. V shed 5 bases and J 9 bases; nucleotides not matched to a gene: 9. Germline V gives CDR1 LNHDA, CDR2 SQIVND (reference sequence). CDR3 in DNA: TGTGCCAGTAGTGTGGGACAGGCCGCAGGTGAGCAGTTCTTC. Its translation is CASSVGQAAGEQFF.

In this sample, this clone turned up a few times. The chain combines TRBV6-2 or TRBV6-3 with TRBJ2-2, with 7 bases fitting TRBD1. CDR1 and CDR2 from the germline V gene are MNHEY and SVGEGT. The CDR3 has 16 amino acids. Trimming took 0 bases from V and 4 from J; bases not matched to a gene: 5. The CDR3: CASSYSIAGGTGELFF. The CDR3 bases are TGTGCCAGCAGTTACTCGATAGCAGGGGGCACCGGGGAGCTGTTTTTT.

A single count supports this clone. The gene calls are TRBV12-5 and TRBJ2-5; possibly TRBD2 for D (5 bases). The V and J ends lost 10 bases and 2 bases respectively, with 14 bases between them. In germline, CDR1 is LGHNT, CDR2 FRNRAP. The CDR3 loop spans 13 amino acids. This CDR3 is CATPDGLQETQYF. CDR3 nucleotides: TGTGCTACCCCCGACGGACTGCAAGAGACCCAGTACTTC.

On this clone itself: A junction end diverges from the germline sequence, so it may reflect a read error. This chain joins TRBV12-5 and TRBJ1-1; D uncertain. The CDR3 length is 18 residues. Germline CDR1 LGHNT, CDR2 FRNRAP. The chain's CDR3 is CVSGLKSPRPDMNTEAFF. Written as DNA, the CDR3 is TGTGTTAGTGGTTTGAAAAGCCCTCGGCCCGACATGAACACTGAAGCTTTCTTT.

The chain couples TRBV6-1 to TRBJ1-5, with D possibly being TRBD1 (5 bases). The CDR3 contains 15 residues. Trimming stripped 3 bases from V and 4 bases from J, with 13 bases between. Looked up from germline, CDR1 is MNHNS and CDR2 is SASEGT. The DNA for the CDR3 is TGTGCCAGCAGTGAGGGGCAGGGCGTGAATCAGCCCCAGCATTTT. Protein: CASSEGQGVNQPQHF.

The CDR3 reads CAISEGQIMNTEAFF. The CDR3 bases are TGTGCCATCAGTGAGGGACAGATAATGAACACTGAAGCTTTCTTT. The chain couples TRBV10-3 to TRBJ1-1; D is perhaps TRBD1 (6 bases). Trimming removed 2 bases at V and 0 bases at J, with 10 bases between. CDR3 length equals 15 residues. The V gene's germline CDR1 is ENHRY and CDR2 SYGVKD.

V usage is TRBV28 and J usage is TRBJ1-1, with D perhaps TRBD1 (6 bases). Trimming cost V 6 bases and J 11 bases, with 13 bases left between them. There are 11 residues in the CDR3. Germline V gene data show CDR1 as MDHEN and CDR2 as SYDVKM. Here the CDR3 reads CASRETGRAFF. The DNA for the CDR3 is TGTGCCAGCAGAGAGACAGGTAGGGCTTTCTTT.

The CDR3 protein is CASSRRTANQPQHF. The DNA of the CDR3 is TGTGCCAGCAGCCGTCGGACAGCAAATCAGCCCCAGCATTTT. The chain combines TRBV6-2 or TRBV6-3 with TRBJ1-5; D is possibly TRBD1 (6 bases). The CDR3 extends over 14 amino acids. The V end lost 6 bases, the J end lost 4 bases, and 13 bases lay between the germline ends. Germline CDR1 reads MNHEY; CDR2 reads SVGEGT.